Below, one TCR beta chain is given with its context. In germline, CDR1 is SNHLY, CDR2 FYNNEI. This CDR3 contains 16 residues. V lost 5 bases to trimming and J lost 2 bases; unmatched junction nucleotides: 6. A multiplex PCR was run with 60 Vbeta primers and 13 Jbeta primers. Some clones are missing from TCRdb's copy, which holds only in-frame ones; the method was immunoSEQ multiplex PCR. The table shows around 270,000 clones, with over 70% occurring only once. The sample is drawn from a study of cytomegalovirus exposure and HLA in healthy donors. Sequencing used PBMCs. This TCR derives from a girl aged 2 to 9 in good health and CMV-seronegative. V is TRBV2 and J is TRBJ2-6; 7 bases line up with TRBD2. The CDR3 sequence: CASSLEAGAGANVLTF. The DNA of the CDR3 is TGTGCCAGCAGTCTTGAGGCGGGAGCTGGGGCCAACGTCCTGACTTTC. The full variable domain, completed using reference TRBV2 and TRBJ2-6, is EPEVTQTPSHQVTQMGQEVILRCVPISNHLYFYWYRQILGQKVEFLVSFYNNEISEKSEIFDDQFSVERPDGSNFTLKIRSTKLEDSAMYFCASSLEAGAGANVLTFGAGSRLTVL.